Presented here are 5 T cell receptor beta chains from one specimen sequenced in a study of identical twins. One entry per CDR3 protein, called by TCRdb with MiXCR from the 5' RACE reads. The sample shows fewer than 450,000 distinct CDR3 sequences, approximately 8.7% of them seen only once. The sample comprised naive T cells sorted from blood. Receptors were obtained from a woman aged 50 to 60 in good health.

The chain is built from TRBV5-1 and TRBJ2-7, with D perhaps matching TRBD1 or TRBD2 (5 bases each). CDR3 length: 16 amino acids. CDR1 and CDR2 (germline): SGHRS, YFSETQ. V shed 3 bases and J shed 6 bases, with 22 bases lying between them. The CDR3 sequence is CASSWGPGPQGLEQYF. The CDR3 DNA reads TGCGCCAGCAGCTGGGGACCGGGACCCCAAGGACTCGAGCAGTACTTC.

This clonotype showed up just a few times. The chain links TRBV12-3 or TRBV12-4 to TRBJ2-3; 11 positions match TRBD2. With 6 bases clipped from V and 6 bases from J, the junction kept 8 bases outside the gene matches. The CDR3 has 15 amino acids. CDR3 in amino acids: CASSTLAGGLDTQYF. CDR3 nucleotide sequence: TGTGCCAGCAGCACGCTAGCGGGAGGTTTGGATACGCAGTATTTT.

This clonotype has just a few counts. The chain combines TRBV20-1 with TRBJ1-6, with 7 bases that match TRBD1. CDR1 and CDR2 (germline): DFQATT, SNEGSKA (reference sequence). CDR3 length: 14 residues. Trimming removed 3 bases from V and 10 bases from J; junction bases left unmatched: 9. DNA of the CDR3: TGCAGTGCTAGCCCTACAGGGGTCCTCTCACCCCTCCACTTT. Its protein product is CSASPTGVLSPLHF.

The rearrangement joins TRBV3-1 to TRBJ2-1; TRBD1 agrees at 9 bases. After removal of 4 bases from V and 3 bases from J, the junction contained 4 bases not matched to a gene. CDR1 is LGHDT and CDR2 is YNNKEL in the germline V gene (reference sequence). This CDR3 is 15 amino acids long. The CDR3 DNA reads as TGTGCCAGCAGCCTAGACAGGGGGTACTACAATGAGCAGTTCTTC. Translating it yields CASSLDRGYYNEQFF.

V is TRBV11-2 and J is TRBJ2-7; perhaps TRBD2 as D (5 bases). CDR3 size: 13 residues. Germline CDR1 is SGHAT and CDR2 is FQNNGV. DNA for the CDR3: TGCGCCAGCAGCTACGGATCGGGATACGAGCAGTACGTC. Translating gives CASSYGSGYEQYV.